This T cell receptor (beta chain) derives from a study of T cell repertoires in cytomegalovirus infection. Looking at the study overall: Matching HLA type, along with CMV infection, was indicated by public TCR beta signatures. Study-wide results and caveats: The cumulative frequency of public TCR beta families distinguished individuals who carried CMV together with the relevant HLA. The ex vivo response was dominated by HLA-C-restricted CMV-specific TCR beta clonotypes.

A note on this clonotype: The target antigen is unknown.

CDR1 and CDR2 (germline): MNHEY, SVGEGT. The CDR3 totals 14 residues. The V segment lost 2 bases and the J segment 7 bases; nucleotides outside the gene matches: 0. TCRdb reprocessed the reads via MiXCR and lists one record per CDR3 protein. The table records approximately 590,000 distinct CDR3 sequences, 40% of them present only once. Sample: cultured PBMCs, taken from culture after CMV antigen stimulation. The chain links TRBV6-2 or TRBV6-3 to TRBJ2-1; 12 bases line up with TRBD2. The receptor was derived from a human donor in good health (CMV status not recorded). Some clones in this sample may be carry-over from other donors' samples. CDR3 nucleotides: TGTGCCAGCAGTTACGGACTAGCGGGAAATGAGCAGTTCTTC. The encoded protein is CASSYGLAGNEQFF.